This T cell receptor (beta chain) was sequenced during a study of T cells of healthy individuals. Germline V gene sequence: CDR1 SNHLY, CDR2 FYNNEI. The CDR3 runs 13 residues. The V and J ends lost 7 bases and 2 bases respectively, with 9 bases between them. One entry per CDR3 protein, called by TCRdb with MiXCR from the 5' RACE reads. The sample lists around 98,000 distinct CDR3 sequences, roughly 15% occurring once. The source of this sequence is a human donor in good health. This chain uses TRBV2 with TRBJ1-5; D is unresolved. This CDR3 reads CASKRQGNQPQHF. CDR3 nucleotide sequence: TGTGCCAGCAAGCGTCAGGGCAATCAGCCCCAGCATTTT.